These 20 T cell receptor beta chains originate from one sample sequenced in a study of PD-L1 blockade in urothelial cancer. Described time point: pretreatment peripheral blood. Repertoires were generated with immunoSEQ multiplex PCR, while TCRdb's copy carries only in-frame clones and drops some. The table lists just under 50,000 clones, roughly 80% of them singletons. The sequencing used PBMCs, collected around atezolizumab (anti-PD-L1) treatment. The origin of the receptors is a man in his 70s with urothelial cancer.

V and J are TRBV9 and TRBJ2-7; 10 positions match TRBD1. With 3 bases clipped from V and 2 bases from J, the junction kept 8 bases outside the gene matches. The CDR3 totals 16 residues. Germline values: CDR1 SGDLS, CDR2 YYNGEE. The CDR3 DNA follows: TGTGCCAGCAGCGGTTCCCGGGACAGGGGTGCCTACGAGCAGTACTTC. Protein sequence: CASSGSRDRGAYEQYF.

J is TRBJ2-7 and V is TRBV18; tentative D call: TRBD1 (5 bases). Germline V gives CDR1 KGHSH, CDR2 LQKENI. The CDR3 consists of 15 residues. Trimming pared 2 bases from V and 2 bases from J, leaving 13 bases between. The CDR3 region has the DNA TGTGCCAGCTCACCAAGCCAGACAGCTACCTACGAGCAGTACTTC. Encoded protein: CASSPSQTATYEQYF.

V and J are TRBV2 and TRBJ2-3, with TRBD1 identical over 8 bases. Looked up from germline, CDR1 is SNHLY and CDR2 is FYNNEI. The CDR3 is made up of 15 amino acids. V lost 5 bases to trimming and J lost 2 bases; unmatched junction nucleotides: 6. CDR3 sequence reads: CASSPGQGYTDTQYF. For the CDR3, the DNA is TGTGCCAGCAGTCCCGGACAGGGCTACACAGATACGCAGTATTTT.

The chain couples TRBV29-1 to TRBJ1-3; 7 positions match TRBD1. CDR1 and CDR2 from the germline V gene are SQVTM and ANQGSEA. The CDR3 contains 12 residues. J lost 8 bases, V lost 4 bases, and 5 bases had no gene match. The CDR3 spells CSVGTGWDTIYF. The CDR3 DNA sequence: TGCAGCGTTGGGACAGGTTGGGACACCATATATTTT. Filled out from reference TRBV29-1 and TRBJ1-3, the complete variable domain reads SAVISQKPSRDICQRGTSLTIQCQVDSQVTMMFWYRQQPGQSLTLIATANQGSEATYESGFVIDKFPISRPNLTFSTLTVSNMSPEDSSIYLCSVGTGWDTIYFGEGSWLTVV.

The chain has TRBV6-4 and TRBJ2-3; 10 nucleotides line up with TRBD2. The V gene end was trimmed by 3 bases and the J gene end by 11 bases; junction bases not matched to a gene: 5. From germline, CDR1 is MRHNA and CDR2 SNTAGT. The CDR3 covers 13 residues. Written as DNA, the CDR3 is TGTGCCAGCAGTGATCAGCTAGCGGGGGAGCAGTATTTT. Translation: CASSDQLAGEQYF.

This clone was found once. The chain joins TRBV11-1 to TRBJ1-2; 12 positions match TRBD1. Germline assignment: CDR1 SGHAT and CDR2 FQDESV (reference sequence). V lost 2 bases and J lost 7; bases outside the gene matches: 5. The CDR3 spans 15 residues. In DNA, the CDR3 is TGTGCCAGCAGCTTACAGGGACAGGGGGCGTCTGGCTACACCTTC. Its translation is CASSLQGQGASGYTF.

This rearrangement joins TRBV5-1 to TRBJ2-1, with 13 bases lining up with TRBD2. Losses at the gene ends were 3 bases for V and 6 bases for J; bases not matched to a gene: 3. CDR3 length: 15 residues. The germline V gene has CDR1 SGHRS and CDR2 YFSETQ. The CDR3, as DNA: TGCGCCAGCAGCTCGGGACTAGCGGGGCTCAATGAGCAGTTCTTC. The encoded protein is CASSSGLAGLNEQFF.

A few counts support this clone. This rearrangement joins TRBV28 to TRBJ2-7, with a tentative D call TRBD2 (6 bases). Germline assignment: CDR1 MDHEN and CDR2 SYDVKM. V lost 6 bases to trimming and J lost 4 bases, with 13 bases between them. The CDR3 extends over 13 amino acids. Here the CDR3 reads CASRSGLQYEQYF. DNA of the CDR3: TGTGCCAGCAGAAGCGGACTACAATACGAGCAGTACTTC.

The V call is TRBV5-4, the J call TRBJ1-2; 8 bases map to TRBD1. V was pared by 4 bases and J by 8 bases, with 7 bases of the junction left unmatched. Germline V CDR1 and CDR2: SGHNT, YYREEE (reference sequence). The CDR3 has 13 amino acids. The CDR3 is CASSIGQGIGYTF. CDR3 DNA: TGTGCCAGCAGCATTGGACAGGGAATAGGCTACACCTTC.

The V and J genes are TRBV20-1 and TRBJ2-7; D is perhaps TRBD1 (6 bases). In germline, CDR1 is DFQATT, CDR2 SNEGSKA (reference sequence). CDR3 size: 11 residues. V lost 7 bases and J lost 3, with 10 bases in between. CDR3: CSGGRNYEQYF. The CDR3 DNA sequence: TGCAGTGGGGGGCGAAACTACGAGCAGTACTTC.

The CDR3 protein is CASSEGTGGAIMMSEKLFF. CDR3 nucleotide sequence: TGTGCCAGCAGCGAAGGGACAGGGGGCGCAATAATGATGAGTGAAAAACTGTTTTTT. The chain uses TRBV5-6 and TRBJ1-4; 12 bases line up with TRBD1. The germline gives CDR1 SGHDT, CDR2 YYEEEE. The ends lost 4 bases at V and 7 bases at J; junction bases unmatched: 17. CDR3 length equals 19 residues.

The chain is built from TRBV19 and TRBJ2-1; 7 positions match TRBD1. The CDR3 length is 15 residues. The junction had 8 bases not matched to a gene; V was cut back by 7 bases and J by 2 bases. Germline CDR1 reads LNHDA; CDR2 reads SQIVND (reference sequence). CDR3 DNA: TGTGCCAGTACCCCCCGACAGGGCCCCTACAATGAGCAGTTCTTC. It codes for CASTPRQGPYNEQFF.

This clone has a single count. J is TRBJ1-2 and V is TRBV19; D unclear. Germline V CDR1 and CDR2: LNHDA, SQIVND (reference sequence). This CDR3 has 14 residues. Trimming stripped 3 bases from V and 2 bases from J, with 10 bases between. CDR3 sequence (DNA): TGTGCCAGTAGTATCTCGGGTGGAAACTATGGCTACACCTTC. Translating it yields CASSISGGNYGYTF.

The chain carries TRBV7-6 and TRBJ2-1, with 8 bases lining up with TRBD1. The CDR3 covers 14 residues. Looked up from germline, CDR1 is SGHVS and CDR2 is FNYEAQ. The trim removed 5 bases at V and 6 bases at J, leaving 6 bases unmatched. The CDR3 region has the DNA TGTGCCAGCAGCCCTCGGACAGGGTTCAATGAGCAGTTCTTC. Amino acids: CASSPRTGFNEQFF.

The rearrangement uses TRBV5-1 and TRBJ1-2; weak D call: TRBD1 (5 bases). V dropped 4 bases and J dropped 1 base, with 8 bases sitting between them. The CDR3 consists of 13 residues. Germline V gene data show CDR1 as SGHRS and CDR2 as YFSETQ. CDR3 sequence: CASSPDSNYGYTF. Written as DNA, the CDR3 is TGCGCCAGCAGCCCAGACAGTAACTATGGCTACACCTTC.

The CDR3: CASSLAGLDYGYTF. The CDR3 nucleotides read TGTGCCAGCAGCTTGGCAGGGCTGGACTATGGCTACACCTTC. The chain couples TRBV5-6 to TRBJ1-2, with a tentative D call TRBD1 (5 bases). V lost 0 bases and J 3 bases, leaving 9 bases between the germline ends. This CDR3 comprises 14 residues. Germline CDR1 SGHDT, CDR2 YYEEEE. Full variable domain (rest looked up from reference TRBV5-6 and TRBJ1-2): DAGVTQSPTHLIKTRGQQVTLRCSPKSGHDTVSWYQQALGQGPQFIFQYYEEEERQRGNFPDRFSGHQFPNYSSELNVNALLLGDSALYLCASSLAGLDYGYTFGSGTRLTVV.

Ten or more counts support this clone. The J gene is TRBJ2-5, the V gene TRBV6-5; D is possibly TRBD2 (5 bases). CDR3 length equals 13 residues. Germline V gene sequence: CDR1 MNHEY, CDR2 SVGAGI. V was clipped by 7 bases and J by 5 bases, with 14 bases between them. CDR3 sequence reads: CASKRGRVETQYF. CDR3 sequence (DNA): TGTGCCAGCAAGAGAGGGCGAGTTGAGACCCAGTACTTC.

CDR3 nucleotides: TGTGCCAGTACTTGGGGATCTAGCGGGGGGGCCTACAATGAGCAGTTCTTC. Amino acid sequence: CASTWGSSGGAYNEQFF. This sequence joins TRBV19 and TRBJ2-1; 12 nucleotides line up with TRBD2. This CDR3 is built from 17 residues. After removal of 7 bases from V and 2 bases from J, the junction contained 9 bases not matched to a gene. The germline CDR1 and CDR2 sequences are LNHDA and SQIVND (reference sequence).

The chain is built from TRBV6-5 and TRBJ1-2; 7 bases map to TRBD1. CDR1 MNHEY and CDR2 SVGAGI come from the germline V gene. J was trimmed by 3 bases and V by 6 bases; bases with no gene match: 7. This CDR3 region has 14 residues. CDR3 amino acids: CASSRIQGYYGYTF. In DNA form, the CDR3 reads TGTGCCAGCAGCCGGATACAGGGGTACTATGGCTACACCTTC.

The genes are TRBV7-9 and TRBJ2-1; TRBD2 matches at 9 bases. The trim removed 5 bases at V and 0 bases at J, leaving 2 bases unmatched. The CDR3 is 15 amino acids. CDR1 is SEHNR, CDR2 FQNEAQ, per germline (reference sequence). As DNA, the CDR3 is TGTGCCAGCAGCATTAGCGGGGGCTCCTACAATGAGCAGTTCTTC. This encodes CASSISGGSYNEQFF.